These T cell receptor beta chains were read from a single sample in a study of Graves' ophthalmopathy and Graves' hyperthyroidism. TCRdb itself ran the multiplex PCR reads through MiXCR, one entry per CDR3 protein. Here the sample spans about 160,000 distinct CDR3 sequences, roughly 36% being singletons. The sequenced sample consisted of peripheral blood. The receptors stem from a man aged 25-45 years with Graves' ophthalmopathy. Each CDR3 is given with its conserved first and last residue. The D gene is left open where the match is weak.

>TRBJ1-6|TRBD1|TRBV10-3
CAISESTGQNSPLHF
>TRBJ2-5|NA|TRBV28
CASSLQGSEETQYF
>TRBJ2-7|TRBD2|TRBV9
CASSGVGRAAEQYF
>TRBJ2-6|NA|TRBV28
CASSHDRSGANVLTF
>TRBJ2-7|NA|TRBV18
CASSPRTISSYEQYF
>TRBJ1-2|NA|TRBV29-1
CSDTSPGSVDGYTF
>TRBJ1-1|NA|TRBV19
CASSMTRQAVLAFF
>TRBJ1-3|NA|TRBV15
CATSRETDAGNTIYF
>TRBJ2-7|NA|TRBV2
CASSEFGTSSYEQYF
>TRBJ2-7|TRBD1|TRBV6-2/TRBV6-3
CASSYSGQATWEQYF
>TRBJ2-7|NA|TRBV6-1
CASSALQGGEQYF
>TRBJ1-6|NA|TRBV6-5
CASSYSQRYNSPLHF
>TRBJ2-7|NA|TRBV27
CASSLSRWVREQYF
>TRBJ2-7|TRBD1|TRBV7-8
CASSSRGTDEIYEQYF
>TRBJ1-1|NA|TRBV7-6
CASSLEASLNTEAFF
>TRBJ1-1|NA|TRBV15
CATSATNTEAFF
>TRBJ2-4|TRBD1|TRBV7-6
CASSLGRGFDIQYF
>TRBJ2-7|NA|TRBV7-2
CASSLQPLGEQYF
>TRBJ1-1|TRBD1|TRBV28
CASSMTGWITEAFF
>TRBJ1-5|NA|TRBV27
CASSFGLSNQPQHF
>TRBJ1-5|NA|TRBV19
CASSIGSRQHQPQHF
>TRBJ1-6|NA|TRBV7-2
CASRRSGNSPLHF
>TRBJ2-2|NA|TRBV29-1
CSATGFPGELFF
>TRBJ2-2|TRBD2|TRBV11-3
CASSSQRTSGSLGGELFF
>TRBJ2-5|TRBD2|TRBV2
CASRTSVYQETQYF
>TRBJ1-3|TRBD1|TRBV2
CASSATGQAGNTIYF
>TRBJ2-5|TRBD2|TRBV28
CASSRLAYQETQYF
>TRBJ2-7|TRBD2|TRBV6-2/TRBV6-3
CASSPGRSGRAHYEQYF
>TRBJ1-3|NA|TRBV7-3
CASSHGGDGAGNTIYF
>TRBJ2-6|NA|TRBV6-2/TRBV6-3
CASSWVRAAGANILTF
>TRBJ2-2|TRBD2|TRBV7-2
CASSPWGGSTGELFF
>TRBJ2-7|TRBD1|TRBV7-2
CASSLRDRAREQYF
>TRBJ2-5|NA|TRBV30
CAWSRGGKETQYF
>TRBJ1-5|NA|TRBV12-3/TRBV12-4
CASSRAGGDQPQHF
>TRBJ2-7|TRBD2|TRBV12-3/TRBV12-4
CASSGLAGGYNEQYF
>TRBJ2-7|TRBD2|TRBV6-1
CASNPTSGRWAEQYF
>TRBJ2-5|NA|TRBV6-1
CASSLAGVSGETQYF
>TRBJ1-2|NA|TRBV28
CASSSPLEGNYGYTF
>TRBJ1-5|NA|TRBV4-1
CASSPYHRDNQPQHF
>TRBJ2-7|NA|TRBV20-1
CSASSGSEFPYEQYF